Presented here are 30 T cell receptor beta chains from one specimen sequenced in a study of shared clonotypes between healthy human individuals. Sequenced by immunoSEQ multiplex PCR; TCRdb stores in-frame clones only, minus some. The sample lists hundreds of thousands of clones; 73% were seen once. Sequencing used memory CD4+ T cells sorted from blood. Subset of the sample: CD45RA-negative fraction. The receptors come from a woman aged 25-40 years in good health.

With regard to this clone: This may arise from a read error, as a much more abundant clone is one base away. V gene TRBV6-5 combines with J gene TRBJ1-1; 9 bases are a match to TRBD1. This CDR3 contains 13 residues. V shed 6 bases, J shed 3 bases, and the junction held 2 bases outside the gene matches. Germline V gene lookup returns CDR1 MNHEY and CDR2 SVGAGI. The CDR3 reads CASSRTGDTEAFF. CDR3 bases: TGTGCCAGCAGCCGGACAGGGGACACTGAAGCTTTCTTT.

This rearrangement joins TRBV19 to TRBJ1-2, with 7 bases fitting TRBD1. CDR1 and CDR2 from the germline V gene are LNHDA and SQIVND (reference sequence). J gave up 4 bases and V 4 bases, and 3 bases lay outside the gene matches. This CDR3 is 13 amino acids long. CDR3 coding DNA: TGTGCCAGTAGTAAGGACAGGAGCTATGGCTACACCTTC. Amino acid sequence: CASSKDRSYGYTF.

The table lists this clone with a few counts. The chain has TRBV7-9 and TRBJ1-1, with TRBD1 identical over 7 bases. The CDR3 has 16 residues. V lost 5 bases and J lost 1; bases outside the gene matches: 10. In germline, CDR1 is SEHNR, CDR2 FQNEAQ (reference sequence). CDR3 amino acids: CASSPPGQTTNTEAFF. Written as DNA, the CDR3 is TGTGCCAGCAGCCCCCCGGGACAGACAACGAACACTGAAGCTTTCTTT.

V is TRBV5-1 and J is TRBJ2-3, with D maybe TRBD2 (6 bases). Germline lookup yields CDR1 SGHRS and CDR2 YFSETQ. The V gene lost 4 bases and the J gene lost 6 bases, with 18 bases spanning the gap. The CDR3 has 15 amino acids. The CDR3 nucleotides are TGCGCCAGCAGCGTGCTAGCGTCCTTTATGGATACGCAGTATTTT. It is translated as CASSVLASFMDTQYF.

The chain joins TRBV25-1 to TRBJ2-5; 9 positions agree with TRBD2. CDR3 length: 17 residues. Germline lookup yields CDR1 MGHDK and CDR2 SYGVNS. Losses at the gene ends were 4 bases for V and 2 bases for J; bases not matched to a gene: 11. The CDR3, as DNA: TGTGCCAGCAGTGGGCGGGAGGGCCTCTTATTTCAAGAGACCCAGTACTTC. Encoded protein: CASSGREGLLFQETQYF. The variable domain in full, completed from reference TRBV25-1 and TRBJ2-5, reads EADIYQTPRYLVIGTGKKITLECSQTMGHDKMYWYQQDPGMELHLIHYSYGVNSTEKGDLSSESTVSRIRTEHFPLTLESARPSHTSQYLCASSGREGLLFQETQYFGPGTRLLVL.

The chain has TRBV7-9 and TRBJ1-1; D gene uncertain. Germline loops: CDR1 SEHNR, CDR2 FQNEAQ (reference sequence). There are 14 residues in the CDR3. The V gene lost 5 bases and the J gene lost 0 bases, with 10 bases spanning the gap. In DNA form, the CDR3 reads TGTGCCAGCAGCCAGGACCGAGTGAACACTGAAGCTTTCTTT. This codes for CASSQDRVNTEAFF.

As DNA, the CDR3 is TGTGCCAGCAGTGATGGACCGGGGGCGAGAGAGACCCAGTACTTC. Translation gives CASSDGPGARETQYF. The V call is TRBV2, the J call TRBJ2-5, with D perhaps TRBD1 or TRBD2 (6 bases each). Looked up from germline, CDR1 is SNHLY and CDR2 is FYNNEI. Deletions cut 3 bases from V and 4 bases from J, with 15 bases between. The CDR3 loop spans 15 amino acids. Based on the CDR3 plus reference TRBV2 and TRBJ2-5, the full variable domain is EPEVTQTPSHQVTQMGQEVILRCVPISNHLYFYWYRQILGQKVEFLVSFYNNEISEKSEIFDDQFSVERPDGSNFTLKIRSTKLEDSAMYFCASSDGPGARETQYFGPGTRLLVL.

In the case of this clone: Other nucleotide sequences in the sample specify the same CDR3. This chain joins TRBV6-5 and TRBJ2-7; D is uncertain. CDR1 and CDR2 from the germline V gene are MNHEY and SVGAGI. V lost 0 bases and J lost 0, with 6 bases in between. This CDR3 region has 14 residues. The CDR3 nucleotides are TGTGCCAGCAGTTACTCGAGTTCCTCCTACGAGCAGTACTTC. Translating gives CASSYSSSSYEQYF.

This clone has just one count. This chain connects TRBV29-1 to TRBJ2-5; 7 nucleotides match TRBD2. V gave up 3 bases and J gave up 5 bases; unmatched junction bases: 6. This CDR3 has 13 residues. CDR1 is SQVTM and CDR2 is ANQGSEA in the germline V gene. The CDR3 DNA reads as TGCAGCGTTGAGCGGGGGAGGGAGGAGACCCAGTACTTC. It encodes CSVERGREETQYF.

The CDR3 region has the DNA TGTGCCAGCAGCGGACAGCGAGCGCGCACTGAAGCTTTCTTT. Residues: CASSGQRARTEAFF. J is TRBJ1-1 and V is TRBV6-1, with a possible D match to TRBD1 (6 bases). There are 14 residues in the CDR3. CDR1 is MNHNS and CDR2 is SASEGT in the germline V gene. V lost 6 bases and J lost 4, with 15 bases in between.

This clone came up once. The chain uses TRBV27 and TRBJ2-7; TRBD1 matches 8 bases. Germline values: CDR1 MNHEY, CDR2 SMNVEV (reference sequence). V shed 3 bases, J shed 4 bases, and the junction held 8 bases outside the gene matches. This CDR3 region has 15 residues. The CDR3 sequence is CASSFRGQGLYEQYF. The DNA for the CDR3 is TGTGCCAGCAGTTTCCGTGGACAGGGTTTGTACGAGCAGTACTTC.

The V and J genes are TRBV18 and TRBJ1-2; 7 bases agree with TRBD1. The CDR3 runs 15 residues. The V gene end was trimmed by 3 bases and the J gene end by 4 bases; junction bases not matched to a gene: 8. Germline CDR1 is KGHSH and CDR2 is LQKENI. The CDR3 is CASSPSTGHPYGYTF. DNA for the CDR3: TGTGCCAGCTCACCCTCGACAGGGCACCCCTATGGCTACACCTTC.

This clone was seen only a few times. This CDR3 is CAWSRGQGMDLYTF. The CDR3 bases are TGTGCCTGGAGTAGGGGACAGGGAATGGATTTGTACACCTTC. The V gene is TRBV30, the J gene TRBJ1-2, with 9 bases matching TRBD1. Germline lookup yields CDR1 GTSNPN and CDR2 SVGIG (reference sequence). V lost 2 bases and J lost 11; bases outside the gene matches: 12. There are 14 residues in the CDR3.

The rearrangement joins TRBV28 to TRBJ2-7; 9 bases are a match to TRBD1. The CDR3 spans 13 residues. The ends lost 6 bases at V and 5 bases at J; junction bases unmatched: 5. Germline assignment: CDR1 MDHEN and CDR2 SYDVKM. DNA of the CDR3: TGTGCCAGCAGGGGGACAGGGCAGAACGAGCAGTACTTC. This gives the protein CASRGTGQNEQYF.

CDR3 residues: CASSLSGFGGTEAFF. The CDR3 nucleotides read TGTGCCAGTAGTCTTTCAGGGTTCGGGGGCACTGAAGCTTTCTTT. The rearrangement links TRBV19 to TRBJ1-1, with D possibly matching TRBD1 (5 bases). The CDR3 consists of 15 residues. V dropped 5 bases and J dropped 4 bases, with 17 bases sitting between them. Germline CDR1 and CDR2: LNHDA and SQIVND (reference sequence).

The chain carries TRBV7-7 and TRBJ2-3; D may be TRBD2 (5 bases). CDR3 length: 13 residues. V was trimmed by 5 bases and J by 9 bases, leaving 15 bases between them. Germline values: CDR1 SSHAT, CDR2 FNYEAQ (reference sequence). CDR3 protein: CASSPHPGETQYF. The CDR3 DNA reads TGTGCCAGCAGCCCCCACCCCGGGGAAACGCAGTATTTT.

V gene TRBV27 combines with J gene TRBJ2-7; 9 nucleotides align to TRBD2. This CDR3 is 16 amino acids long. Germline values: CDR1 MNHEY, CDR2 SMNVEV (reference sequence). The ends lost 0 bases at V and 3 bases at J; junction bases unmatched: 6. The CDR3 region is CASSLSLLTSGYEQYF. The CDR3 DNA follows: TGTGCCAGCAGTTTATCCCTCTTGACTAGCGGCTACGAGCAGTACTTC.

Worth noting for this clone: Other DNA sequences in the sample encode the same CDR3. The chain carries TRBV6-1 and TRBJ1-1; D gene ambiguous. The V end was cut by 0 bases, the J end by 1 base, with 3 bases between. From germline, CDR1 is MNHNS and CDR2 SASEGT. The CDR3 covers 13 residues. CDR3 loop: CASSEAENTEAFF. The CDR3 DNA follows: TGTGCCAGCAGTGAAGCAGAGAACACTGAAGCTTTCTTT.

The CDR3 DNA follows: TGCGCCAGCAGCACCATTGGGGGAGTTACTGAAGCTTTCTTT. Encoded protein: CASSTIGGVTEAFF. V usage is TRBV4-1 and J usage is TRBJ1-1; D possibly corresponds to TRBD1 (5 bases). CDR3 length: 14 residues. Germline V gives CDR1 MGHRA, CDR2 YSYEKL. V shed 5 bases and J shed 5 bases, with 15 bases lying between them.

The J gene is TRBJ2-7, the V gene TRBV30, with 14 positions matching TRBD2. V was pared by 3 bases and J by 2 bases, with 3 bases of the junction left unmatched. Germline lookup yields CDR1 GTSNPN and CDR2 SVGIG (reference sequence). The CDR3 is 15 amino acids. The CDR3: CAWSEGLAGAYEQYF. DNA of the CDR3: TGTGCCTGGAGCGAGGGACTAGCGGGAGCCTACGAGCAGTACTTC. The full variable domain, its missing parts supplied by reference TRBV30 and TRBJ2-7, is SQTIHQWPATLVQPVGSPLSLECTVEGTSNPNLYWYRQAAGRGLQLLFYSVGIGQISSEVPQNLSASRPQDRQFILSSKKLLLSDSGFYLCAWSEGLAGAYEQYFGPGTRLTVT.

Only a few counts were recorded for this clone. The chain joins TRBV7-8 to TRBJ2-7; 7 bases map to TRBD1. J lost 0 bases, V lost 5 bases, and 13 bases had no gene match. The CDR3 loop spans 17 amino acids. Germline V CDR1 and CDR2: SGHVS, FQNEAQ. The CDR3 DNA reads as TGTGCCAGCAGCCAAACCTCGCCGGGACAGTCCTCCTACGAGCAGTACTTC. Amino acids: CASSQTSPGQSSYEQYF.

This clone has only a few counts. DNA for the CDR3: TGTGCCAGCAGCTTTGGTACCGGGACCAAGTCCTACGAGCAGTACTTC. Protein: CASSFGTGTKSYEQYF. This chain connects TRBV11-1 to TRBJ2-7; TRBD1 or TRBD2 may be the D gene (5 bases each). The CDR3 has 16 amino acids. V lost 3 bases and J lost 1, with 16 bases in between. The germline gives CDR1 SGHAT, CDR2 FQDESV (reference sequence).

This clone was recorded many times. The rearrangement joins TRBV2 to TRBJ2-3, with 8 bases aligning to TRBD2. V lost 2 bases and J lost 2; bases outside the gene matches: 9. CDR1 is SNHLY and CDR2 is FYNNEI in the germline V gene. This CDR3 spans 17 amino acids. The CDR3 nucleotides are TGTGCCAGCAGTGAACGTCTGCGGGGGGAGTTCACAGATACGCAGTATTTT. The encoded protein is CASSERLRGEFTDTQYF.

The CDR3 nucleotides are TGTGCCAGTAGTCCCGCGGGACAGCGGGTTCGAAACATTCAGTACTTC. This sequence encodes CASSPAGQRVRNIQYF. The chain carries TRBV19 and TRBJ2-4; a possible D gene is TRBD1 (7 bases). The germline V gene has CDR1 LNHDA and CDR2 SQIVND (reference sequence). Trimming took off 5 bases at V and 6 bases at J, with 20 bases between the two ends. The CDR3 length is 16 residues.

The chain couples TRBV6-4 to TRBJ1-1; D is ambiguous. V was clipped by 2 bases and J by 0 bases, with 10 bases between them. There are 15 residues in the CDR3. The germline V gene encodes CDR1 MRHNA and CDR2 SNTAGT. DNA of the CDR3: TGTGCCAGCAGTGACCATCGGGGATTGAACACTGAAGCTTTCTTT. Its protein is CASSDHRGLNTEAFF.

The CDR3 DNA is TGTGCCAGCAGTTATCGAGGGCGGAGCTCCTACAATGAGCAGTTCTTC. Its protein product is CASSYRGRSSYNEQFF. V usage is TRBV6-9 and J usage is TRBJ2-1, with D perhaps TRBD2 (5 bases). The CDR3 is 16 residues long. Germline assignment: CDR1 MNHGY and CDR2 SVAAGI. Trimming pared 2 bases from V and 0 bases from J, leaving 11 bases between.

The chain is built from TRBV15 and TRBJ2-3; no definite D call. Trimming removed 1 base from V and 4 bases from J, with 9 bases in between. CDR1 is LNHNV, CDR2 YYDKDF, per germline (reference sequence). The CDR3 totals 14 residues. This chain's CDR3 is CATSRAGFADTQYF. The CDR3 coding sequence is TGTGCCACCAGCAGAGCAGGCTTCGCAGATACGCAGTATTTT.

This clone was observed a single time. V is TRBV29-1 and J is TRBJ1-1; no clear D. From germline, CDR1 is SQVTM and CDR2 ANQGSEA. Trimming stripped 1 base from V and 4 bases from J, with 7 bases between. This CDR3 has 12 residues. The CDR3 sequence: CSVEGARTEAFF. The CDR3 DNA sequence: TGCAGCGTTGAAGGGGCTCGCACTGAAGCTTTCTTT.

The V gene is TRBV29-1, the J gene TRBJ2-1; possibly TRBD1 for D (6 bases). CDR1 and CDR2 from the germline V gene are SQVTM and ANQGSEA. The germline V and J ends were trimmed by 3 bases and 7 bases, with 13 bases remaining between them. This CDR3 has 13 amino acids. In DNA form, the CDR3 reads TGCAGCGTTGAGTCTTCACAGGGAAATGAGCAGTTCTTC. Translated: CSVESSQGNEQFF.

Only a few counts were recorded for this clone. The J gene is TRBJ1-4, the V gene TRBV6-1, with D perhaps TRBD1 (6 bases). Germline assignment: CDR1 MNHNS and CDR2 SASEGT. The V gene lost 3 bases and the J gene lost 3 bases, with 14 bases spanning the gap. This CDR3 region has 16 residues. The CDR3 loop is CASSEGARRSNEKLFF. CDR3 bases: TGTGCCAGCAGTGAGGGGGCCAGGCGGTCTAATGAAAAACTGTTTTTT.